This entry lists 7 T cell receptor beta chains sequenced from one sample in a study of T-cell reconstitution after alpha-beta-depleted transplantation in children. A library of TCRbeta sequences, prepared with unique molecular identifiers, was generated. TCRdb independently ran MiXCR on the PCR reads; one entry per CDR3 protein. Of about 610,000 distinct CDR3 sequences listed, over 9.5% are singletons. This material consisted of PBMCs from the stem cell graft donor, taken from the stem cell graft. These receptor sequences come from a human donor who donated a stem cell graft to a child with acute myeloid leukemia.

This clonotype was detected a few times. Written as DNA, the CDR3 is TGTGCCAGCAGCGAAAATCCAGCGGGGCCCTACAATGAGCAGTTCTTC. Its protein product is CASSENPAGPYNEQFF. V is TRBV9 and J is TRBJ2-1; 7 bases map to TRBD2. This CDR3 is 16 amino acids long. V was pared by 3 bases and J by 2 bases, with 8 bases of the junction left unmatched. Germline CDR1 and CDR2: SGDLS and YYNGEE.

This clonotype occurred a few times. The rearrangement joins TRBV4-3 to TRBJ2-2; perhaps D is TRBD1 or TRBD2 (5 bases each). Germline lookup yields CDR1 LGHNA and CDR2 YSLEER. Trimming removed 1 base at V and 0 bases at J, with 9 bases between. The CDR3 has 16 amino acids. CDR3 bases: TGCGCCAGCAGCCAAGCTCAGGGACCGAACACCGGGGAGCTGTTTTTT. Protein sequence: CASSQAQGPNTGELFF.

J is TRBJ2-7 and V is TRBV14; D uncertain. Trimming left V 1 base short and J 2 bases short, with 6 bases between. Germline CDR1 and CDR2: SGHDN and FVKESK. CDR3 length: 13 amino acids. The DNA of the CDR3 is TGTGCCAGCAGCCAAGCCGTGGCCTACGAGCAGTACTTC. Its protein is CASSQAVAYEQYF.

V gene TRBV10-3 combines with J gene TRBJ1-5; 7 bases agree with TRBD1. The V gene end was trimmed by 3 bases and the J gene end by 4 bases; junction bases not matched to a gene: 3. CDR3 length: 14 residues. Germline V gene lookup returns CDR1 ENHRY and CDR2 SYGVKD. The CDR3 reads CAISEGTANQPQHF. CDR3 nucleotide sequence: TGTGCCATCAGTGAAGGGACAGCAAATCAGCCCCAGCATTTT.

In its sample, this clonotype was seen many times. The CDR3: CSARVTGGSLNYNEQFF. The DNA for the CDR3 is TGCAGTGCTAGAGTTACGGGAGGTTCGCTGAACTACAATGAGCAGTTCTTC. The chain uses TRBV20-1 and TRBJ2-1, with 7 bases lining up with TRBD2. Germline CDR1 DFQATT, CDR2 SNEGSKA (reference sequence). The CDR3 has 17 residues. The junction had 12 bases not matched to a gene; V was cut back by 1 base and J by 3 bases.

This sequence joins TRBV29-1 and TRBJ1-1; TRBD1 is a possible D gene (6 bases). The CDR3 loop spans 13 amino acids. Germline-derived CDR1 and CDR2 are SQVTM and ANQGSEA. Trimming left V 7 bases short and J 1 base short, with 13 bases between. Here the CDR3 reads CSAGRGQNTEAFF. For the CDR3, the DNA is TGCAGCGCTGGACGGGGGCAGAACACTGAAGCTTTCTTT.

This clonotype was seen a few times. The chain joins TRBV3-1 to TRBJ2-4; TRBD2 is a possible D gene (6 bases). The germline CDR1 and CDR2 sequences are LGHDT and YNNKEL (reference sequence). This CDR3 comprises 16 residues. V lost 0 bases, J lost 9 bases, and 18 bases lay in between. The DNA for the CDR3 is TGTGCCAGCAGCCAAGACGAGGAGGGGCTAGACGTCATTCAGTACTTC. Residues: CASSQDEEGLDVIQYF.